A selection of T cell receptor beta chains follows, all from one sample in a study of blood T cell repertoires in COVID-19. The data were produced by immunoSEQ multiplex PCR, yet TCRdb's version contains in-frame clones alone and is incomplete. The data show some 330,000 clones, around 83% seen once. Material: PBMCs or T cells enriched from blood (not recorded which). The source of these receptors is a woman between 50 and 59 years old who had recovered from COVID-19. CDR3s leave out the opening cysteine and the closing phenylalanine or tryptophan. Each record gives: CDR3 protein, V gene, clone size, D gene. D genes are given only for firm matches. Size tells how often a clone was seen (once, few, many) or the class of an expanded clone, and some rows leave it out.

CDR3 protein: ASRPSTGEAF; V gene: TRBV6-2/TRBV6-3; clone size: .; D gene: .
CDR3 protein: ASSGGLNTDTQY; V gene: TRBV2; clone size: few; D gene: .
CDR3 protein: ASSFSGSSYNEQF; V gene: TRBV7-8; clone size: .; D gene: .
CDR3 protein: AWRYDPGHRFATNEKLF; V gene: TRBV30; clone size: .; D gene: .
CDR3 protein: ASSLRGAGYT; V gene: TRBV27; clone size: .; D gene: .
CDR3 protein: ASSQRDSLRYT; V gene: TRBV27; clone size: .; D gene: TRBD1
CDR3 protein: ASGFTGDNEKLF; V gene: TRBV2; clone size: .; D gene: TRBD1
CDR3 protein: ASSLGDRDNEKLF; V gene: TRBV7-2; clone size: .; D gene: TRBD1
CDR3 protein: ASSPQAGEGAGELF; V gene: TRBV27; clone size: .; D gene: TRBD2
CDR3 protein: ASSTQGNTEAF; V gene: TRBV18; clone size: .; D gene: .
CDR3 protein: ASSVWEGNTEAF; V gene: TRBV2; clone size: .; D gene: .
CDR3 protein: ASRPDSLAGVGEQF; V gene: TRBV11-2; clone size: once; D gene: TRBD2
CDR3 protein: ASSLFRDTSSTDTQY; V gene: TRBV5-1; clone size: .; D gene: .
CDR3 protein: ASSPRFQTNEKLF; V gene: TRBV7-4; clone size: .; D gene: .
CDR3 protein: ASGISSGSNQPQH; V gene: TRBV6-5; clone size: once; D gene: .
CDR3 protein: ASSQGDRAYNEQF; V gene: TRBV3-1/TRBV3-2; clone size: .; D gene: TRBD1
CDR3 protein: ASSRTGTGVGYGYT; V gene: TRBV5-4; clone size: many; D gene: TRBD1
CDR3 protein: ASSSLGELVRNEQF; V gene: TRBV27; clone size: .; D gene: .
CDR3 protein: ASSLAGAKYNEQF; V gene: TRBV5-1; clone size: .; D gene: .
CDR3 protein: ASSEAGDTGYT; V gene: TRBV6-1; clone size: .; D gene: .
CDR3 protein: ASSRLTGFLYGYT; V gene: TRBV27; clone size: .; D gene: .
CDR3 protein: ASSDPLAGSPLH; V gene: TRBV6-1; clone size: .; D gene: .
CDR3 protein: ASSLAPRGAGDTQY; V gene: TRBV5-6; clone size: once; D gene: .
CDR3 protein: ASRTGTPDQPQH; V gene: TRBV27; clone size: .; D gene: .
CDR3 protein: AWSRWGPYEQY; V gene: TRBV30; clone size: .; D gene: .
CDR3 protein: ASSLGRGWYEQY; V gene: TRBV7-9; clone size: .; D gene: .
CDR3 protein: ASSVAWGLAGVAGELF; V gene: TRBV9; clone size: .; D gene: TRBD2
CDR3 protein: ASSLEAGFSSYEQY; V gene: TRBV7-9; clone size: .; D gene: .
CDR3 protein: ASSTPGRVIYEQY; V gene: TRBV6-5; clone size: .; D gene: .
CDR3 protein: ASVPAGGTDTQY; V gene: TRBV6-5; clone size: .; D gene: .
CDR3 protein: SVGPGSGPEAF; V gene: TRBV29-1; clone size: .; D gene: .
CDR3 protein: ASSQAIQSSGNTIY; V gene: TRBV4-1; clone size: .; D gene: .
CDR3 protein: ASSLEVGLASQETQY; V gene: TRBV5-6; clone size: .; D gene: TRBD2